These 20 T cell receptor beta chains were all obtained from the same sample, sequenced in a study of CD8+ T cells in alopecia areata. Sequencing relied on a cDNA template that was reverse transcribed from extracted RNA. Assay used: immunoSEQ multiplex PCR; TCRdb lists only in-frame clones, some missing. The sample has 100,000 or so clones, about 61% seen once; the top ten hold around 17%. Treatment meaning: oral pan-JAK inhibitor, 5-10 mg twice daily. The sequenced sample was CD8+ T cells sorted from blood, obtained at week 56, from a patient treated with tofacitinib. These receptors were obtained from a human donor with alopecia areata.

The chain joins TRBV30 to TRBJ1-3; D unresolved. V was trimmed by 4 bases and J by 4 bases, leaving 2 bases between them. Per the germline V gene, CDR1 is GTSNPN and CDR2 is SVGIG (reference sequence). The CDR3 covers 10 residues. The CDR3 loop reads CAWNGNTIYF. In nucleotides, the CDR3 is TGTGCCTGGAACGGAAACACCATATATTTT. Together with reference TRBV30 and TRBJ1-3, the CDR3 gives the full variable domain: SQTIHQWPATLVQPVGSPLSLECTVEGTSNPNLYWYRQAAGRGLQLLFYSVGIGQISSEVPQNLSASRPQDRQFILSSKKLLLSDSGFYLCAWNGNTIYFGEGSWLTVV.

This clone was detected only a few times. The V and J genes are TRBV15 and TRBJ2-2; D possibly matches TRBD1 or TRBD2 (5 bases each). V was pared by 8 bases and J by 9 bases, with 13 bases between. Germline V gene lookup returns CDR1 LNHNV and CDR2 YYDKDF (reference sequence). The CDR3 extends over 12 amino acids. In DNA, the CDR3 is TGTGCCACCCTAACTCGGGACCGGGAGCTGTTTTTT. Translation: CATLTRDRELFF.

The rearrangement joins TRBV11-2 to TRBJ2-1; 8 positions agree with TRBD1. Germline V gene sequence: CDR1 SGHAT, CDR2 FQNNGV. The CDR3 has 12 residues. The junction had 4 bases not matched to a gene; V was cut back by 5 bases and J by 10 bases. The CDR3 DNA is TGTGCCAGCAGCCTACAGGGGGGAGAGCAGTTCTTC. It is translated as CASSLQGGEQFF.

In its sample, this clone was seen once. The CDR3: CASSLRPGANTGELFF. The CDR3, as DNA: TGTGCCAGCAGCTTGCGGCCGGGCGCGAACACCGGGGAGCTGTTTTTT. This rearrangement joins TRBV5-6 to TRBJ2-2, with unresolved D. The CDR3 extends over 16 amino acids. The V end lost 1 base, the J end lost 0 bases, and 10 bases lay between the germline ends. Germline CDR1 and CDR2: SGHDT and YYEEEE.

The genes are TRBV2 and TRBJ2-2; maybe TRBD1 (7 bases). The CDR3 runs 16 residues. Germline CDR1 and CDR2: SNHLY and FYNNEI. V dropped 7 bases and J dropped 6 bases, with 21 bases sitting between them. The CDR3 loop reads CASKGQGGAGPGELFF. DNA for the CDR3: TGTGCCAGCAAGGGGCAGGGGGGTGCCGGGCCCGGGGAGCTGTTTTTT.

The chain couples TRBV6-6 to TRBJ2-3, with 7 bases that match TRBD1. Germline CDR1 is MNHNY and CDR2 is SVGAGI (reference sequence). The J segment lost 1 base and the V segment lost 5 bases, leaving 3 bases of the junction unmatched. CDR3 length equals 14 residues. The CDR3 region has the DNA TGTGCCAGCAGTGACAGGGTCGGCACAGATACGCAGTATTTT. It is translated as CASSDRVGTDTQYF.

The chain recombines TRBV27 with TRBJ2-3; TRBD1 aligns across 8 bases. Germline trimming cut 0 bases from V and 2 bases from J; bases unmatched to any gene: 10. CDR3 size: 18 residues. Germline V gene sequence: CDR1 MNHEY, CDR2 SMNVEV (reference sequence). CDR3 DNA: TGTGCCAGCAGTTTATCGTGGGGGACAGGAGTTAACACAGATACGCAGTATTTT. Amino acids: CASSLSWGTGVNTDTQYF.

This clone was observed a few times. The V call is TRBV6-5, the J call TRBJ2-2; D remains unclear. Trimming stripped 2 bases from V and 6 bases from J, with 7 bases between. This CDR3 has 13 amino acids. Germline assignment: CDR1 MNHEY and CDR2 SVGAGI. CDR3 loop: CASSYRPAGELFF. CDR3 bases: TGTGCCAGCAGTTACAGGCCGGCCGGGGAGCTGTTTTTT.

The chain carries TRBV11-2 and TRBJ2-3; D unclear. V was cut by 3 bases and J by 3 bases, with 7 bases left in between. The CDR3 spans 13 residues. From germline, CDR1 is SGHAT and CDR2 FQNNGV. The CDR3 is CASSFGFTDTQYF. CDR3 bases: TGTGCCAGCAGCTTTGGGTTTACAGATACGCAGTATTTT.

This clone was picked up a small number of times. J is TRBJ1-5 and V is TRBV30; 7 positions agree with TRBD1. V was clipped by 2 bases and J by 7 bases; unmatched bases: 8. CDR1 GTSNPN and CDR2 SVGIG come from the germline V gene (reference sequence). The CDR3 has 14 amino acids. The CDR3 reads CAWSTTGVGQPQHF. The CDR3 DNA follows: TGTGCCTGGAGTACCACAGGGGTTGGACAGCCCCAGCATTTT.

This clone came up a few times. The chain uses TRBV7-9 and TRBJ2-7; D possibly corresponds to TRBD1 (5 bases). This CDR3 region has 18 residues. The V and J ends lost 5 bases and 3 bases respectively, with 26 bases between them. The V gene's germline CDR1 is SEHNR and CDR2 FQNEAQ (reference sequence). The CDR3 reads CASSPQAFRGPLSYEQYF. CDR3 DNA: TGTGCCAGCAGCCCACAGGCCTTTAGGGGCCCACTTAGCTACGAGCAGTACTTC. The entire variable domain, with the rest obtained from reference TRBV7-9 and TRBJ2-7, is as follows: DTGVSQNPRHKITKRGQNVTFRCDPISEHNRLYWYRQTLGQGPEFLTYFQNEAQLEKSRLLSDRFSAERPKGSFSTLEIQRTEQGDSAMYLCASSPQAFRGPLSYEQYFGPGTRLTVT.

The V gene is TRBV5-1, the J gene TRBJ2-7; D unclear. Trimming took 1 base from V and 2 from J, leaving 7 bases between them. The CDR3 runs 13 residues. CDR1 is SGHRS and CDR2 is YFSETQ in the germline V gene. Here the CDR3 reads CASSLTRAYEQYF. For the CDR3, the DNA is TGCGCCAGCAGCTTGACGAGAGCCTACGAGCAGTACTTC.

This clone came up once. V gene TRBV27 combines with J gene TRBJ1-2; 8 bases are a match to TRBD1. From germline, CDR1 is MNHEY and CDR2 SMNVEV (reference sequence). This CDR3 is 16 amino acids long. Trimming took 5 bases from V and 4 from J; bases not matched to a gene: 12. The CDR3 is CASSTTGTGNIYGYTF. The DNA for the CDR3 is TGTGCCAGCAGTACGACCGGGACAGGTAACATCTATGGCTACACCTTC.

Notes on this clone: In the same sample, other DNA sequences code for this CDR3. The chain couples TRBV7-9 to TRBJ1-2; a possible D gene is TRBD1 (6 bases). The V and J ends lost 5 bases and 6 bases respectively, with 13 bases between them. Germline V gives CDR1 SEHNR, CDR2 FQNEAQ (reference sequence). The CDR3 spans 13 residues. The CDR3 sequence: CASSLGQGNGYTF. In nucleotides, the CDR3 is TGTGCCAGCAGCCTTGGGCAGGGGAATGGCTACACCTTC.

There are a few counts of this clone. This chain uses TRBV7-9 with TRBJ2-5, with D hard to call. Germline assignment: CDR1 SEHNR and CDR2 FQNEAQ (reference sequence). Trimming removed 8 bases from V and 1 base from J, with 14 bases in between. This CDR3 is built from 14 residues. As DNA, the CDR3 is TGTGCCAGCGGACGTGGGCAGTTCCAAGAGACCCAGTACTTC. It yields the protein CASGRGQFQETQYF.

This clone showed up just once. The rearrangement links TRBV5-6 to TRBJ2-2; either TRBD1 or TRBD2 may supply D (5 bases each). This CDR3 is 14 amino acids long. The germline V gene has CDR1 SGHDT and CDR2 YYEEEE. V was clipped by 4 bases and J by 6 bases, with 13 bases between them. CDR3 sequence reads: CASSDGARAGELFF. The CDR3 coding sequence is TGTGCCAGCAGCGACGGGGCCCGAGCCGGGGAGCTGTTTTTT.

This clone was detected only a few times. CDR3 sequence (DNA): TGTGCCAGCAGGATCCTAGCGGGGGGGCACGGAGATACGCAGTATTTT. Encoded protein: CASRILAGGHGDTQYF. The chain couples TRBV7-9 to TRBJ2-3; TRBD2 matches 12 bases. This CDR3 has 16 residues. With V trimmed by 6 bases and J by 5 bases, 9 bases remained unmatched. Per germline, CDR1 SEHNR and CDR2 FQNEAQ (reference sequence).

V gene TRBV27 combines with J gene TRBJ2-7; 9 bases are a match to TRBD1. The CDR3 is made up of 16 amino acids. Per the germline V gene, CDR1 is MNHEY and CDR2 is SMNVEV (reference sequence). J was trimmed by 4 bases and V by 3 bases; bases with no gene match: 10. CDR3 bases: TGTGCCAGCAGTTTCTCACCGGGACAGGGAATTTACGAGCAGTACTTC. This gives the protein CASSFSPGQGIYEQYF.

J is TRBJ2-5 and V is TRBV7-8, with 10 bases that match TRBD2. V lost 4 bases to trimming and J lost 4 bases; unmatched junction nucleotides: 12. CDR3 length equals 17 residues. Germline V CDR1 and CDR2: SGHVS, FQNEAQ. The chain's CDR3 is CASSSLYGLAEGETQYF. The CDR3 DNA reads TGTGCCAGCAGCTCCTTGTATGGACTAGCGGAGGGAGAGACCCAGTACTTC.

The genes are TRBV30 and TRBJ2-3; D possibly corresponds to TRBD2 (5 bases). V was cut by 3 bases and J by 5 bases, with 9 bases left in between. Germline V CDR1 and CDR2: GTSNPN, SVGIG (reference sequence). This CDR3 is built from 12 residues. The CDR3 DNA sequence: TGTGCCTGGAGCTCCCGGGGAGATACGCAGTATTTT. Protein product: CAWSSRGDTQYF.